These T cell receptor beta chains were read from a single sample in a study of post-analysis software for immune sequencing data. Using its own MiXCR run on the PCR reads, TCRdb lists one record per CDR3 protein. The table lists some 690,000 distinct CDR3 sequences, around 64% of them singletons. Sequencing was done on a sample of blood. Receptors were obtained from a girl aged 2-15 years with multiple sclerosis. CDR3s include the opening cysteine and the closing phenylalanine or tryptophan. A D gene is named only where the DNA matches it firmly. Clone size is given for some rows only: seen once, a few or many times, or a class if the clone is expanded.

V gene,J gene,clone size,D gene,CDR3 DNA,CDR3 protein
TRBV24-1,TRBJ2-5,.,.,TGTGCCACCAGCAAGGGGCATGGGGCCGAGACCCAGTACTTC,CATSKGHGAETQYF
TRBV5-5,TRBJ2-1,.,.,TGTGCCAGCAGCTTCAGGACCCCGGGGGCCTCCTACAATGAGCAGTTCTTC,CASSFRTPGASYNEQFF
TRBV11-2,TRBJ1-2,.,.,TGTGCCAGCAGCTTAGTACAGGGCTATGGCTACACCTTC,CASSLVQGYGYTF
TRBV5-6,TRBJ1-2,few,.,TGTGCCAGCAGCTTGGACATGGGCCGAGGTATCTATGGCTACACCTTC,CASSLDMGRGIYGYTF
TRBV19,TRBJ2-3,once,.,TGTGCCAGTCTGCCAGGGCAAGGCACAGATACGCAGTATTTT,CASLPGQGTDTQYF
TRBV10-2,TRBJ1-1,.,.,TGCGCCAGCAGCCGGGGGACCATCACTGAAGCTTTCTTT,CASSRGTITEAFF
TRBV6-1,TRBJ2-1,.,TRBD2,TGTGCCAGCAGTGACGCGACTAGCGGGGGGGAGGGCAATGAGCAGTTCTTC,CASSDATSGGEGNEQFF
TRBV5-4,TRBJ2-5,.,TRBD2,TGTGCCAGCAGCTTGGCTAGCGGGGGATTCCAAGAGACCCAGTACTTC,CASSLASGGFQETQYF
TRBV20-1,TRBJ2-4,.,.,TGCAGTGCTAGAGGAACGGGACCTCATAGCATTCAGTACTTC,CSARGTGPHSIQYF
TRBV29-1,TRBJ2-3,.,TRBD2,TGCAGCGCGTCGGGACTAGGTAGACATACGCAGTATTTT,CSASGLGRHTQYF
TRBV20-1,TRBJ2-3,.,.,TGCAGTGCAAGAAGGGGAGGAGAGTCAGATACGCAGTATTTT,CSARRGGESDTQYF
TRBV2,TRBJ2-1,.,TRBD2,TGTGCCAGCAGTGAGGGGAGGGAGAAGTTCTTC,CASSEGREKFF
TRBV20-1,TRBJ2-1,.,.,TGCAGTGCTATAACATCCGGGACGGTGTACAATGAGCAGTTCTTC,CSAITSGTVYNEQFF
TRBV27,TRBJ2-1,.,TRBD2,TGTGCCAGCGGGTGGGGGGGGGAGATCAATGAGCAGTTCTTC,CASGWGGEINEQFF
TRBV11-2,TRBJ2-1,.,.,TGTGCCAGCAGCCAAAAGGTTAGTGGAAACAATGAGCAGTTCTTC,CASSQKVSGNNEQFF
TRBV4-2,TRBJ2-5,.,TRBD1,TGTGCCAGCAGCCAAGATAGAGGACAGGCGGGAGAGACCCAGTACTTC,CASSQDRGQAGETQYF
TRBV10-3,TRBJ1-2,.,.,TGTGCCATCAGTGAGACAGTTGGCGGCTACACCTTC,CAISETVGGYTF
TRBV5-1,TRBJ2-7,.,.,TGCGCCAGCAGCTTGGGGGAAAGGGATAGCGACGAGCAGTACTTC,CASSLGERDSDEQYF
TRBV12-3/TRBV12-4,TRBJ1-2,.,.,TGTGCCAGCAGTTTAACAGGGTTTGGCTACACCTTC,CASSLTGFGYTF
TRBV11-2,TRBJ2-1,few,.,TGTGCCAGCAGCTTAGATCAGTGGGACGCCAGCTCCTACAATGAGCAGTTCTTC,CASSLDQWDASSYNEQFF
TRBV5-6,TRBJ2-5,.,.,TGTGCCAGCAGCTTAGGACCAGCTGAGCAGTACTTC,CASSLGPAEQYF
TRBV2,TRBJ2-1,.,.,TGTGCCAGCAATCGGGTTTTATACAATGAGCAGTTCTTC,CASNRVLYNEQFF
TRBV7-9,TRBJ2-1,.,TRBD2,TGTGCCAGCAGCTTAGGGGCGGGAGAAGTAGGTAATGAGCAGTTCTTC,CASSLGAGEVGNEQFF
TRBV29-1,TRBJ2-7,.,TRBD2,TGCAGCGGGGGGACTAGCGTCGGCTACGAGCAGTACTTC,CSGGTSVGYEQYF
TRBV29-1,TRBJ1-1,.,TRBD1,TGCAGCGTTGCGAGACAGGGGGGCACTGAAGCTTTCTTT,CSVARQGGTEAFF
TRBV20-1,TRBJ2-1,.,TRBD2,TGCAGTGCTATCAGCGGGAGTGACAATGAGCAGTTCTTC,CSAISGSDNEQFF
TRBV7-2,TRBJ1-2,.,.,TGTGCCAGCAGCTTAAACAGAATCTATGGCTACACCTTC,CASSLNRIYGYTF
TRBV29-1,TRBJ2-1,.,TRBD1,TGCAGCGTTGAAGATACGACAGGGGTTGGCAATGAGCAGTTCTTC,CSVEDTTGVGNEQFF
TRBV6-2/TRBV6-3,TRBJ2-7,.,TRBD1,TGTGCCAGCAGTCGGACAGGGGGCGCGACGACCTACGAGCAGTACTTC,CASSRTGGATTYEQYF
TRBV20-1,TRBJ2-3,.,.,TGCAGTGCTAGAGTCGGTAGCTCAGATACGCAGTATTTT,CSARVGSSDTQYF
TRBV5-1,TRBJ2-7,.,TRBD2,TGCGCCAGCAGCCCCGGCCGGGAGGATTCCTACGAGCAGTACTTC,CASSPGREDSYEQYF
TRBV20-1,TRBJ2-5,.,.,TGCAGTGCTAGACCCCAGGGGAGGGAGACCCAGTACTTC,CSARPQGRETQYF
TRBV3-1,TRBJ2-3,.,TRBD2,TGTGCCAGCAGCTCCGCAGCGGGAAGGACAGATACGCAGTATTTT,CASSSAAGRTDTQYF
TRBV10-3,TRBJ1-4,.,.,TGTGCCATCAGCCCGACAGGTCCGCAGGAAAAACTGTTTTTT,CAISPTGPQEKLFF
TRBV18,TRBJ2-1,few,TRBD2,TGTGCCAGCTCACGGAGCGGGAGAGGATACAATGAGCAGTTCTTC,CASSRSGRGYNEQFF
TRBV27,TRBJ2-7,.,.,TGTGCCAGCAGTCCCACTAGAACCACCACCGAGCAGTACTTC,CASSPTRTTTEQYF
TRBV5-6,TRBJ2-7,.,.,TGTGCCAGCACTTACAGGGAAGGCGAGCAGTACTTC,CASTYREGEQYF
TRBV3-1,TRBJ2-7,.,TRBD2,TGTGCCAGCAGCCACACAACTAGCGGGAGCTCCTACGAGCAGTACTTC,CASSHTTSGSSYEQYF
TRBV2,TRBJ2-5,once,TRBD1,TGTGCCACCATTCCCCGGTGGACAGGGGGCGAAGAGACCCAGTACTTC,CATIPRWTGGEETQYF
TRBV29-1,TRBJ1-2,.,.,TGCAGCGTTGAGGGGCGCACATACAACTATGGCTACACCTTC,CSVEGRTYNYGYTF
TRBV5-6,TRBJ2-5,.,.,TGTGCCAGCGTACCGCACCAAGAGACCCAGTACTTC,CASVPHQETQYF
TRBV20-1,TRBJ2-7,.,TRBD2,TGCAGTGCTAGAGACCTAGCGGGAGTGTCCTACGAGCAGTACTTC,CSARDLAGVSYEQYF